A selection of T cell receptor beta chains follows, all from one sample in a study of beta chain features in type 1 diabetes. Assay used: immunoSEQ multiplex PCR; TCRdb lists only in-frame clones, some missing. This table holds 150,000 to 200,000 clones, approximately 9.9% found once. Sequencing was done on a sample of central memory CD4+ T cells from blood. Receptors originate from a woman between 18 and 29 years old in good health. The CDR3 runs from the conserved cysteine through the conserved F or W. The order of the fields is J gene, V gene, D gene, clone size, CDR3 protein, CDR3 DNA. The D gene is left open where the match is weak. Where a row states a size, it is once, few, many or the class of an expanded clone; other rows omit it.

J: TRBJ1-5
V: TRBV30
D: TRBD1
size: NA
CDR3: CAWSSGRGDQPQHF
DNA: TGTGCCTGGAGTTCGGGCAGGGGGGATCAGCCCCAGCATTTT

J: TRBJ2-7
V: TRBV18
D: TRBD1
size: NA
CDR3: CASSPGQPYEQYF
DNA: TGTGCCAGCTCTCCGGGACAGCCCTACGAGCAGTACTTC

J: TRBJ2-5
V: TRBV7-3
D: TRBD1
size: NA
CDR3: CASSPPGQKQETQYF
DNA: TGTGCCAGCAGCCCCCCGGGACAGAAGCAAGAGACCCAGTACTTC

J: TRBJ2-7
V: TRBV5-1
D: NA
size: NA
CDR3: CASRETGLDSYEQYF
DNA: TGCGCCAGCCGGGAGACAGGGCTAGACTCCTACGAGCAGTACTTC

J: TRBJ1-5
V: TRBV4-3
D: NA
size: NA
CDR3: CASSQEIGGANQPQHF
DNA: TGCGCCAGCAGCCAAGAGATCGGGGGGGCTAATCAGCCCCAGCATTTT

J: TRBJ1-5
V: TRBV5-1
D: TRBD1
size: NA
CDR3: CASSLGGTGGYQPQHF
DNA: TGCGCCAGCAGCTTGGGGGGGACAGGAGGATATCAGCCCCAGCATTTT

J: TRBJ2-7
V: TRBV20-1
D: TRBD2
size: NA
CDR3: CSAGRGHEQYF
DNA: TGCAGTGCAGGGAGGGGCCACGAGCAGTACTTC

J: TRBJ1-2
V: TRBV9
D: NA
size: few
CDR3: CASSSSGGGYGYTF
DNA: TGTGCCAGCAGCTCTTCGGGGGGTGGCTATGGCTACACCTTC

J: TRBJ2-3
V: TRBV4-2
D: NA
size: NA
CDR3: CASSQDAAHDTQYF
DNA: TGTGCCAGCAGCCAAGATGCAGCGCACGATACGCAGTATTTT

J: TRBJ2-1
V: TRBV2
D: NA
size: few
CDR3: CASSERSNEQFF
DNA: TGTGCCAGCAGTGAGCGGAGTAATGAGCAGTTCTTC